This T cell receptor beta chain was recorded in a study of cytomegalovirus exposure and HLA in healthy donors. The overall study: In a previous analysis, approximately 110 million unique TCR beta sequences were found from about 179 million T cells.

The V end was cut by 0 bases, the J end by 5 bases, with 14 bases between. This CDR3 is built from 15 residues. Germline CDR1 GTSNPN, CDR2 SVGIG (reference sequence). Amplification used 60 Vbeta primers and 13 Jbeta primers. Data came from immunoSEQ multiplex PCR; TCRdb stores just in-frame clones and leaves some out. The sample records some 200,000 clones, around 86% being singletons. The chain is built from TRBV30 and TRBJ1-5; D possibly corresponds to TRBD1 (6 bases). Sequenced input: PBMCs. The origin of this receptor is a young woman in good health and CMV-seronegative. CDR3 loop: CAWSVRGGFDQPQHF. CDR3 DNA sequence: TGTGCCTGGAGTGTACGGGGGGGCTTTGATCAGCCCCAGCATTTT. Together with reference TRBV30 and TRBJ1-5, the CDR3 gives the full variable domain: SQTIHQWPATLVQPVGSPLSLECTVEGTSNPNLYWYRQAAGRGLQLLFYSVGIGQISSEVPQNLSASRPQDRQFILSSKKLLLSDSGFYLCAWSVRGGFDQPQHFGDGTRLSIL.